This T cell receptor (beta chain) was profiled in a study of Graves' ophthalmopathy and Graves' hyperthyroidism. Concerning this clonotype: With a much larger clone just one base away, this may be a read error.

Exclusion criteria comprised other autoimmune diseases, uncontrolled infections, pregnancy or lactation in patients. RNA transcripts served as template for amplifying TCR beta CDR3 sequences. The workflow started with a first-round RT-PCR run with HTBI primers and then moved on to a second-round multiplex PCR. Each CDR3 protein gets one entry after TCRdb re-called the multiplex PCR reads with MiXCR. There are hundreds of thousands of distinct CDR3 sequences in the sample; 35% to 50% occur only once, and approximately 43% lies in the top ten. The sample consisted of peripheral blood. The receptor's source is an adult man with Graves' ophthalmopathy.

CDR3 nucleotides: TGTGCCAGCAGCTCACGGGCCAGCTTCTATAATTCACCCCTCCACTTT. It yields the protein CASSSRASFYNSPLHF. The V and J genes are TRBV7-9 and TRBJ1-6; D ambiguous. CDR1 SEHNR and CDR2 FQNEAQ come from the germline V gene (reference sequence). CDR3 length: 16 residues. Trimming removed 4 bases from V and 3 bases from J, with 13 bases in between.